This T cell receptor (beta chain) appears in the sequencing data of a study of naive and memory T cell subsets (dated by TCRdb to 2015 to 2018). Background on the whole study: The study applied an open-source, UMI-based TCR alpha and beta sequencing pipeline to sorted naive and memory peripheral blood T cell subsets. Complete agreement was observed between the functional CMV T cell responses and the IgG serology results. RNA was DNase-treated and reverse transcribed with TCR constant-region primers, mostly using SuperScript III.

The sample holds a few counts of this clonotype. The clone's antigen remains unknown. The record has no base qualities; no much larger clone is one base away. Libraries were prepared through UMI-ligation and nested PCR. An equimolar mix of two oligonucleotides covering both TRBC1 and TRBC2 was used as the beta constant-region primer. T4 RNA ligase 1 ligated a single-stranded oligonucleotide carrying the SP2 primer and a 12-nucleotide UMI to the cDNA 3' end. The ligated cDNA went through four rounds of PCR with nested alpha and beta constant-region primers together with the SP2 primer. Incubation of the ligation reaction was carried out at 16 degrees C for about 18-25 hours. PCR2 was usually performed as a SYBR Green qPCR and halted at a preset threshold so that over-amplification would not occur. All purifications after the first were performed with Agencourt AMPure XP magnetic beads. Library quantification was done by Qubit, followed by a TapeStation check on which the main peak was expected at around 650 bp. Sequencing of the pooled libraries was done on an Illumina MiSeq using v2 2x251 paired-end kits, which typically yielded roughly 0.9-2.2 million reads per sample. Each sample library was pooled at roughly 4 nM, and about 4.5-7% PhiX was included to improve cluster recognition. As for the original processing: Decombinator assigned V and J genes to Demultiplexor-processed FASTQ reads by tag matching, allowing a single base-pair mismatch. By using UMIs, Collapsinator corrected both sequencing errors and the frequency errors caused by PCR heterogeneity. TCRs were translated and CDR3s were extracted from the conserved cysteine to the FGXG phenylalanine by CDR3Translator, with non-productive sequences being flagged. Gini, Shannon entropy and inverse Simpson indices were calculated on repertoires that had been subsampled to equal numbers of UMI-defined TCRs. Within the linear range, a power law was fitted to clonotype abundance distributions using maximum likelihood. Similar UMI counts, unique TCR numbers and clonal distributions were obtained with the pipeline and with MIGEC on one naive CD8 sample. A set of some 7,000 CMV-associated CDR3 sequences, compiled from VDJdb and a published dataset, was used to search the repertoires. The raw public reads went through TCRdb reprocessing: fastp at Q25, MiXCR clone calling, in-frame beta chains kept. Every entry covers one CDR3 protein and lists the most common genes and DNA from its rows. For this entry, the V and J calls and clone size follow TCRdb and not the study's own pipeline. The sample yields under 35,000 distinct CDR3 sequences; over 8.5% were counted once. The ten largest make up around a sixth of the sample.

From the second PCR step on, the TCR alpha and beta chain libraries were amplified in separate reactions. Donor CMV status was determined by IFNgamma production from CD4+ T cells after overnight stimulation of fresh PBMCs with CMV viral lysate. Using Miltenyi beads, CD4 T cells were first positively selected, and CD8 T cells were then positively selected from the CD4-negative fraction. Cells were stained for CD3, CD4, CD8, CD45RA, CD27 and a live/dead dye and were sorted on a BD Aria II into four subsets based on CD45RA and CD27. For sorting, CD45RA-CD27- cells were defined as effector memory cells, while CD45RA+CD27- cells were defined as EMRA cells. Blood was obtained from three healthy volunteers, and the blood from each volunteer was fractionated into CD4 and CD8 T cells and subsequently into four differentiation subsets. Around 120 ml of peripheral blood was collected from each donor, and PBMC were isolated from the blood using Ficoll-Paque PLUS density-gradient centrifugation. Sorted cells were lysed in RLT buffer, after which RNA was extracted using a Qiagen RNeasy kit and stored at -80 degrees C.

Study-wide findings and limitations: RNA-based TCR counts may be influenced by expression changes linked to T cell activation and differentiation. The repertoire findings for the naive and memory subsets could not be validated against a ground truth because none was available. The abundance of TCRs followed a power law with an exponent that differed between naive and memory subsets yet stayed consistent across the three individuals. Following error correction, more than 95% of naive TCR sequences occurred only once, which made naive abundance distributions much steeper than those of memory subsets. Clonotypes were defined as single alpha or beta chain sequences, not paired alpha/beta receptors. In both CD4 and CD8 cells, a rise in Gini index and a fall in Shannon and inverse Simpson diversity were observed from naive through CM, EM and EMRA.

Including the terminal cysteine and phenylalanine, the CDR3 comprises 13 residues. Only the CDR3 DNA stays, 39 bases, in frame from base 1. The germline V gene supplies CDR1 MDHEN and CDR2 SYDVKM. Trimming at the junction amounts to 5 bases on V and 6 bases on J, and the germline ends lie 14 bases apart. The TCR comes from a human donor in good health. Sequenced material: effector memory CD4+ T cells from blood. Read against the paper, the sample's cell subset or site label means: effector memory, CD45RA- CD27-. The chain employs TRBV28 and TRBJ2-7, and TRBD1 may be the D gene, going by 5 matching bases. For the CDR3, the sequence is CASSPMGPLEQYF. The nucleotide sequence is TGTGCCAGCAGTCCCATGGGGCCCCTCGAGCAGTACTTC.